This T cell receptor (beta chain) was sequenced in a study of beta chain features in type 1 diabetes. Study overall: The patients were much like the healthy donors in age, gender and cell yields.

Notes on the study in general: The naive, central memory and Treg TCRB repertoires of patients appeared to be more similar to one another than those of healthy donors.

With V trimmed by 4 bases and J by 5 bases, 17 bases remained unmatched. The CDR3 spans 17 residues. In this sample, this clone turned up a few times. The antigen is unknown. Investigators reverse transcribed all isolated RNA, so they sequenced expressed TCRB transcripts. Some clones are missing from TCRdb's copy, which holds only in-frame ones; the method was immunoSEQ multiplex PCR. The repertoire includes approximately 120,000 clones, roughly 40% of them detected once, and roughly 0.07% sits in the top ten. A heparinised blood draw that averaged about 100 mL was obtained once from each donor. This chain uses TRBV23-1 with TRBJ2-7; 7 bases match TRBD2. TRBV23-1 is an open reading frame whose function is uncertain. This sequence originates from a woman aged 18-29 years in good health. What was sequenced was stem cell memory CD4+ T cells from blood. Written as DNA, the CDR3 is TGCGCCAGCAGTCCCCGACCCGGCCTAGCGGTCGACAACGAGCAGTACTTC. It encodes CASSPRPGLAVDNEQYF.